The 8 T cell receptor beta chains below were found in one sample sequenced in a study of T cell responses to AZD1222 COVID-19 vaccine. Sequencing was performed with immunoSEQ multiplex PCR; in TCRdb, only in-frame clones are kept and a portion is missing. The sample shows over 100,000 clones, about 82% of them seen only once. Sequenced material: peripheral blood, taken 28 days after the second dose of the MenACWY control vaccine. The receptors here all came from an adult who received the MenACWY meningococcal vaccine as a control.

This chain's CDR3 is CASKQVLYGYTF. CDR3 nucleotides: TGTGCCAGCAAACAGGTGCTGTATGGCTACACCTTC. The chain uses TRBV2 and TRBJ1-2; possibly TRBD1 for D (5 bases). Trimming stripped 7 bases from V and 5 bases from J, with 11 bases between. In germline, CDR1 is SNHLY, CDR2 FYNNEI. The CDR3 covers 12 residues. Full variable domain (outside the CDR3, taken from reference TRBV2 and TRBJ1-2): EPEVTQTPSHQVTQMGQEVILRCVPISNHLYFYWYRQILGQKVEFLVSFYNNEISEKSEIFDDQFSVERPDGSNFTLKIRSTKLEDSAMYFCASKQVLYGYTFGSGTRLTVV.

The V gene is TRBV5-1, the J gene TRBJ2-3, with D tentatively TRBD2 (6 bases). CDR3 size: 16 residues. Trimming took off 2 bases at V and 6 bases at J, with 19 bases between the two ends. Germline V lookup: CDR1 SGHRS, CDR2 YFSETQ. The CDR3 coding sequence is TGCGCCAGCAGCTTAGGGGCGGGACCTGGGACCGATACGCAGTATTTT. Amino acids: CASSLGAGPGTDTQYF.

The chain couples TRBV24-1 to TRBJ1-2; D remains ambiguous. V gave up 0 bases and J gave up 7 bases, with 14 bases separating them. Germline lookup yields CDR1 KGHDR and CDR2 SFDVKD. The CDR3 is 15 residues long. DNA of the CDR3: TGTGCCACCAGTGATTTGGATCCCGAGGTGGGTGGCTACACCTTC. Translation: CATSDLDPEVGGYTF.

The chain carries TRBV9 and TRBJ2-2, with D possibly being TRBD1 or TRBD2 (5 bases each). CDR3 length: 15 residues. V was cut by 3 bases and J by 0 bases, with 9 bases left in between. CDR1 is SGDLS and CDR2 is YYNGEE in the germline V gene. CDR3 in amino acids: CASSGGTANTGELFF. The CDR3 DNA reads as TGTGCCAGCAGCGGAGGGACGGCGAACACCGGGGAGCTGTTTTTT.

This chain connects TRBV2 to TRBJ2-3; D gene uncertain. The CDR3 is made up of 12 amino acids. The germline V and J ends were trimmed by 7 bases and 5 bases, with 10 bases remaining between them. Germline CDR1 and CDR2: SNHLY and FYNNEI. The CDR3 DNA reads TGTGCCAGCAAAAGGGCCCTAGATACGCAGTATTTT. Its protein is CASKRALDTQYF. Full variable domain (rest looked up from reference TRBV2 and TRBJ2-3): EPEVTQTPSHQVTQMGQEVILRCVPISNHLYFYWYRQILGQKVEFLVSFYNNEISEKSEIFDDQFSVERPDGSNFTLKIRSTKLEDSAMYFCASKRALDTQYFGPGTRLTVL.

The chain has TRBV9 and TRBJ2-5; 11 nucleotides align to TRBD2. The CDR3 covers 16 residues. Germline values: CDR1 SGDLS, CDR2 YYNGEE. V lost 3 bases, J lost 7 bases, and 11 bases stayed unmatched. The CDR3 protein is CASSGTSGRISGTQYF. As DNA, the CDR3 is TGTGCCAGCAGCGGCACTAGCGGGAGAATCTCTGGGACCCAGTACTTC. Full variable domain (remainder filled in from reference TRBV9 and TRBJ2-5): DSGVTQTPKHLITATGQRVTLRCSPRSGDLSVYWYQQSLDQGLQFLIQYYNGEERAKGNILERFSAQQFPDLHSELNLSSLELGDSALYFCASSGTSGRISGTQYFGPGTRLLVL.

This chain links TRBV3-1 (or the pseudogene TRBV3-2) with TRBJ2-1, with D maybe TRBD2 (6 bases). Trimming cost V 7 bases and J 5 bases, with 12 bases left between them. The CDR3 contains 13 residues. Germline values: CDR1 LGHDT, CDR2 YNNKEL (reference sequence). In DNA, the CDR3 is TGTGCCAGCAAAGTAGCGGCTCACAATGAGCAGTTCTTC. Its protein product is CASKVAAHNEQFF.

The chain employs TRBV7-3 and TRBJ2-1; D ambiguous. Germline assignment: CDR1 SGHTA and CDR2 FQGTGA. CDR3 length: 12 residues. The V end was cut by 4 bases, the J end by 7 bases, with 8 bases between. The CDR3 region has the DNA TGTGCCAGCAGCTCAGATTTTAATGAGCAGTTCTTC. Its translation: CASSSDFNEQFF.